This record concerns one T cell receptor beta chain sequence. Its antigen remains unknown. The read stops 3 residues short of the end of the CDR3; the missing end is completed from the germline J gene. Assay: immunoSEQ multiplex PCR; the TCRdb copy retains only in-frame clones and omits some. Listed are some 15,000 clones; 3.5% falls within the top ten. This sample stems from a study of Tregs in tolerant kidney transplant recipients. The study's findings and limits: Nucleotide sequences could not be compared across some patients' samples due to primer changes. Expanding Tregs on activated donor B cells appeared to best identify donor-specific TCRbeta clones.

Recipients received nonmyeloablative bone marrow transplants from related graft donors, with transient mixed chimerism. V lost 5 bases and J 5 bases, leaving 18 bases between the germline ends. Looked up from germline, CDR1 is SGHTA and CDR2 is FQGNSA. This CDR3 has 15 amino acids. The J gene is TRBJ2-5, the V gene TRBV7-2; a weak D match, TRBD1 (7 bases). This TCR was recovered from a human patient who received a combined kidney and bone marrow transplant. These T cells may partly come from the graft donor. This material consisted of CD4+ T cells from blood (PBMCs), taken 12 months after the transplant. The CDR3 DNA, read in part, is TGTGCCAGCAGCCCCCCGGGGGCGGGACAGGAGACC. Translation: CASSPPGAGQET. The full CDR3 sequence reads CASSPPGAGQETQYF.